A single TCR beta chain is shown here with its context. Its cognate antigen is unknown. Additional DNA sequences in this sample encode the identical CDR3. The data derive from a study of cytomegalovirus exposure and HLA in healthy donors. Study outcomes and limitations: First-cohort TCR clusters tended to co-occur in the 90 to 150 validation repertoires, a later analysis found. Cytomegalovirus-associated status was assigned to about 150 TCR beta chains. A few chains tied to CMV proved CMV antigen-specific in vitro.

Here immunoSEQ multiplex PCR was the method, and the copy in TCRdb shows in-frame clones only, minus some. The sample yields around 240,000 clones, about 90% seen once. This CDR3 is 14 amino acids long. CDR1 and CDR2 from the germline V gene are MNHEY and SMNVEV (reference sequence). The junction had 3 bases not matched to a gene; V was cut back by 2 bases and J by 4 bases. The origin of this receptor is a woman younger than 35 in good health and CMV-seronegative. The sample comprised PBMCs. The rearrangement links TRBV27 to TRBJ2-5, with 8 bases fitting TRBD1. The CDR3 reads CASSLQGAAETQYF. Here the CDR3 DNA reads TGTGCCAGCAGTTTACAGGGGGCAGCAGAGACCCAGTACTTC.